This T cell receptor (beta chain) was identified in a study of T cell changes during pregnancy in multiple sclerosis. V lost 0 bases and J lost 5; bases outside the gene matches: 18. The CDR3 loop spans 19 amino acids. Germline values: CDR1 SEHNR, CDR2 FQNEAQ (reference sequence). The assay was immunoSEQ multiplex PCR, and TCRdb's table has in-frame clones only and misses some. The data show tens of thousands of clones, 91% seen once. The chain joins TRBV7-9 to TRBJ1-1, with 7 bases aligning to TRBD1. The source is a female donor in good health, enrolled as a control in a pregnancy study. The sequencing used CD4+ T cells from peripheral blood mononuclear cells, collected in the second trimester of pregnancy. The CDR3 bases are TGTGCCAGCAGCTTAGCGCGGGGACAGTCGGGTATGTGGAGGACTGAAGCTTTCTTT. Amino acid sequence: CASSLARGQSGMWRTEAFF.